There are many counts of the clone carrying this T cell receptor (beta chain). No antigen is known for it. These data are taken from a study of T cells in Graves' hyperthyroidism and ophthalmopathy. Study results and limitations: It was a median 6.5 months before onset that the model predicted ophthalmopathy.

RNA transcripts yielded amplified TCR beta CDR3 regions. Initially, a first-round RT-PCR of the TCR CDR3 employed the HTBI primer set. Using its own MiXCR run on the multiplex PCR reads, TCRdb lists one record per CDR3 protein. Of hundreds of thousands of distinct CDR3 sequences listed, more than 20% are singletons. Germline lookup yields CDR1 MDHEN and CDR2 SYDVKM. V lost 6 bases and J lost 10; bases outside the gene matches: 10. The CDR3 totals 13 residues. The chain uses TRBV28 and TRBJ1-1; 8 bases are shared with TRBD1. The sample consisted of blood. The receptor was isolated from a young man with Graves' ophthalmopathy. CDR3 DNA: TGTGCCAGCAGCCCCTTCAGGGGGCTGGGAGCTTTCTTT. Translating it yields CASSPFRGLGAFF.